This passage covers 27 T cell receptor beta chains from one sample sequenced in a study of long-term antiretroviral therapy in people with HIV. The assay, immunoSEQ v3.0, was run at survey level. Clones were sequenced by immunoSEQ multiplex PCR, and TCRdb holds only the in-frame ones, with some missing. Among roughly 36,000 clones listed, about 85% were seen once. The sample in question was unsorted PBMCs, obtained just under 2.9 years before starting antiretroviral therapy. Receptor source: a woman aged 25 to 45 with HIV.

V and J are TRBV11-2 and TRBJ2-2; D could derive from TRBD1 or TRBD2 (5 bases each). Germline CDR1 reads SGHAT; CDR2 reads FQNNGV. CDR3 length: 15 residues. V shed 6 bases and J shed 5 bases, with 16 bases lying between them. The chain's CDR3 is CASRQGYGGTGELFF. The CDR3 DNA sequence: TGTGCCAGCAGGCAGGGCTACGGAGGAACCGGGGAGCTGTTTTTT.

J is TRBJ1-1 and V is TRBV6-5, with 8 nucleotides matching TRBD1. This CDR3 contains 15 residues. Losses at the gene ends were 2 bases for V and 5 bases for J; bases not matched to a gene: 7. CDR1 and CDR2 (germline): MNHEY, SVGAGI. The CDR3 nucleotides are TGTGCCAGCAGTTACCACAGGGGGGGAAAAACTGAAGCTTTCTTT. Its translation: CASSYHRGGKTEAFF.

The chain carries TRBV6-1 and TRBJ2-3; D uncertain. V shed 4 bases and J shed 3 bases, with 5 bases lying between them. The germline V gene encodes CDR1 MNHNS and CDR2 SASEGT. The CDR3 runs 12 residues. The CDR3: CASSGQTDTQYF. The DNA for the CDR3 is TGTGCCAGCAGTGGTCAAACAGATACGCAGTATTTT.

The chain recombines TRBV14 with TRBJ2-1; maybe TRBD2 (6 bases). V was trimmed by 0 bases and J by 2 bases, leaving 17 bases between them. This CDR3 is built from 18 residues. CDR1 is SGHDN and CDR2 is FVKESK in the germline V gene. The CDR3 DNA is TGTGCCAGCAGCCAAGATCTTAGATCAGGGACTCCCTACAATGAGCAGTTCTTC. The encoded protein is CASSQDLRSGTPYNEQFF. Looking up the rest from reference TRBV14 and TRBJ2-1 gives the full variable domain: EAGVTQFPSHSVIEKGQTVTLRCDPISGHDNLYWYRRVMGKEIKFLLHFVKESKQDESGMPNNRFLAERTGGTYSTLKVQPAELEDSGVYFCASSQDLRSGTPYNEQFFGPGTRLTVL.

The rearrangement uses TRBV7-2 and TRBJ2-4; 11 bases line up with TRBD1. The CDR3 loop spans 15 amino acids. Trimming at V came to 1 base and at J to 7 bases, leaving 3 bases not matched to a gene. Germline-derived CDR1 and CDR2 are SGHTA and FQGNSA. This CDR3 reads CASSLGTGGMNIQYF. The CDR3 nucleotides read TGTGCCAGCAGCTTAGGGACAGGGGGCATGAACATTCAGTACTTC. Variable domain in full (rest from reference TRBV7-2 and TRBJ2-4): GAGVSQSPSNKVTEKGKDVELRCDPISGHTALYWYRQSLGQGLEFLIYFQGNSAPDKSGLPSDRFSAERTGGSVSTLTIQRTQQEDSAVYLCASSLGTGGMNIQYFGAGTRLSVL.

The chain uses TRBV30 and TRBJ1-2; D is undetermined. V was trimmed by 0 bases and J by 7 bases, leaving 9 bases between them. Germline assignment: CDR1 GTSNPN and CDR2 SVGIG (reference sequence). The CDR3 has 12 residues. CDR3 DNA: TGTGCCTGGAGTGTCTTCGGAGGTGGCTACACCTTC. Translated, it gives CAWSVFGGGYTF.

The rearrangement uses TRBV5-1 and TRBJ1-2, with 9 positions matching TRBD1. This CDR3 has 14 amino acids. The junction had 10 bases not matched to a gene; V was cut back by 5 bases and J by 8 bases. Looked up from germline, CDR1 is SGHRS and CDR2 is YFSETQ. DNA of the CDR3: TGCGCCAGCAGTTTTACCTACAGGGGGCAGGGCTACACCTTC. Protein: CASSFTYRGQGYTF.

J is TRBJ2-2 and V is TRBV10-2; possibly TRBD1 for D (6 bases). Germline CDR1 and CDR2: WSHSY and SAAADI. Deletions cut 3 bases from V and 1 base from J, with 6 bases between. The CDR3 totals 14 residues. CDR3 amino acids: CASSEGGNTGELFF. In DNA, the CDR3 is TGCGCCAGCAGTGAAGGGGGGAACACCGGGGAGCTGTTTTTT.

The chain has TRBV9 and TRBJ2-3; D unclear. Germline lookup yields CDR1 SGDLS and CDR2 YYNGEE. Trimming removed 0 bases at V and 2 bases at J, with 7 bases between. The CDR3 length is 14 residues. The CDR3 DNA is TGTGCCAGCAGCGTAGGGCCTTACACAGATACGCAGTATTTT. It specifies CASSVGPYTDTQYF.

The CDR3 is CASNDGAWTNNSPLHF. CDR3 DNA sequence: TGTGCCAGCAATGACGGAGCATGGACCAATAATTCACCCCTCCACTTT. This chain connects TRBV6-1 to TRBJ1-6; D ambiguous. The CDR3 loop spans 16 amino acids. In germline, CDR1 is MNHNS, CDR2 SASEGT. V gave up 7 bases and J gave up 5 bases, with 18 bases separating them.

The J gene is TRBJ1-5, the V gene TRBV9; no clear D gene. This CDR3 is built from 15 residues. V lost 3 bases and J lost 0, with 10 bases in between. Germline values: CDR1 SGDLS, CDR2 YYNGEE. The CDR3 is CASSEGLYSNQPQHF. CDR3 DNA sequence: TGTGCCAGCAGCGAGGGCCTTTATAGCAATCAGCCCCAGCATTTT.

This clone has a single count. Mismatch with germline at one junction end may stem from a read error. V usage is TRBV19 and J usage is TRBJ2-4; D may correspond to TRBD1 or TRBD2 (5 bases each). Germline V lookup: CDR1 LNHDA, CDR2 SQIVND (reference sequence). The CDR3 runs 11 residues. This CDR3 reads CASSTPGTPSF. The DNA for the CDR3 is TGTGCCAGTAGTACTCCCGGGACCCCATCATTC.

CDR3 nucleotide sequence: TGTGCCAGCAGGCCTGTGGGGGGGCCACGAAACACCATATATTTT. Its protein product is CASRPVGGPRNTIYF. The chain combines TRBV9 with TRBJ1-3, with a weak D call TRBD1 (6 bases). Germline assignment: CDR1 SGDLS and CDR2 YYNGEE. This CDR3 region has 15 residues. V was clipped by 5 bases and J by 5 bases, with 17 bases between them. Full variable domain (remainder filled in from reference TRBV9 and TRBJ1-3): DSGVTQTPKHLITATGQRVTLRCSPRSGDLSVYWYQQSLDQGLQFLIQYYNGEERAKGNILERFSAQQFPDLHSELNLSSLELGDSALYFCASRPVGGPRNTIYFGEGSWLTVV.

CDR3 bases: TGTGCCAGCAGCCTAATGACAGGGGGAAGTAATTCACCCCTCCACTTT. It codes for CASSLMTGGSNSPLHF. This rearrangement joins TRBV13 to TRBJ1-6; 9 bases agree with TRBD1. The CDR3 length is 16 residues. V dropped 5 bases and J dropped 6; count of bases not matched to a gene: 8. The V gene's germline CDR1 is PRHDT and CDR2 FYEKMQ (reference sequence).

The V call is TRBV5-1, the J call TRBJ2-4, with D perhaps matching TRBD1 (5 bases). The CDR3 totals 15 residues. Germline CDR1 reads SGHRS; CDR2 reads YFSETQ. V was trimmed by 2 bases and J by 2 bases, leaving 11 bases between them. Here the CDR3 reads CASSLTGPPKNIQYF. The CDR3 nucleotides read TGCGCCAGCAGCTTAACAGGACCCCCCAAAAACATTCAGTACTTC.

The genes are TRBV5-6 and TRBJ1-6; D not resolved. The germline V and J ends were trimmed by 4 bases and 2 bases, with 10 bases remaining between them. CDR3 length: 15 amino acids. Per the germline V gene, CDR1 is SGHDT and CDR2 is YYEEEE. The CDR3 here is CASSRSRPYNSPLHF. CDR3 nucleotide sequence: TGTGCCAGCAGCCGGAGCCGCCCCTATAATTCACCCCTCCACTTT.

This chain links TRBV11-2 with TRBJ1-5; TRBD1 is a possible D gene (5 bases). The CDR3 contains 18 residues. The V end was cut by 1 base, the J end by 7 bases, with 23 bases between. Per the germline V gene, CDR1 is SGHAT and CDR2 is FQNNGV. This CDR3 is CASSLGRTAREIFQPQHF. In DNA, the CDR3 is TGTGCCAGCAGCTTAGGACGAACGGCCAGGGAGATATTCCAGCCCCAGCATTTT.

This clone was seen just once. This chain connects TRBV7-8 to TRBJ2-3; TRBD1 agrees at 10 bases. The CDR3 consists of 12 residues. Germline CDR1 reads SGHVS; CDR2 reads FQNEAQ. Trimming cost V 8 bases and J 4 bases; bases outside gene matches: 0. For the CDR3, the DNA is TGTGCCAGCGGACAGGGGGCAGATACGCAGTATTTT. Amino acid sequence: CASGQGADTQYF.

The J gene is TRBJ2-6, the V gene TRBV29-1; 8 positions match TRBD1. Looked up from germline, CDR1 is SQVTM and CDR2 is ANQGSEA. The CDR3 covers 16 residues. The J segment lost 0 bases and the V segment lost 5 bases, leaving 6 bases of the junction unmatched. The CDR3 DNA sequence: TGCAGCGTTACAGGACAGGGAAGCTCTGGGGCCAACGTCCTGACTTTC. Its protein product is CSVTGQGSSGANVLTF.

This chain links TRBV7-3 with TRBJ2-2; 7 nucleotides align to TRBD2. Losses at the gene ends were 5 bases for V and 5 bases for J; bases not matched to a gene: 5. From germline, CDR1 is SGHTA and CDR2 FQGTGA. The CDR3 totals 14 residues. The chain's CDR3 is CASSIPGRTGELFF. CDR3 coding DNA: TGTGCCAGCAGCATCCCCGGGAGGACCGGGGAGCTGTTTTTT. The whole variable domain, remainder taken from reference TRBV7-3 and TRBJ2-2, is GAGVSQTPSNKVTEKGKYVELRCDPISGHTALYWYRQSLGQGPEFLIYFQGTGAADDSGLPNDRFFAVRPEGSVSTLKIQRTERGDSAVYLCASSIPGRTGELFFGEGSRLTVL.

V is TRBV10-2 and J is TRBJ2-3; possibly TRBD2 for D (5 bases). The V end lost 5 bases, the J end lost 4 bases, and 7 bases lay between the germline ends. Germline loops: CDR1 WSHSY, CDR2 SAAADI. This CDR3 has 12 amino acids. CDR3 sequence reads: CASSSGADTQYF. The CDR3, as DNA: TGCGCCAGCAGTTCCGGGGCAGATACGCAGTATTTT.

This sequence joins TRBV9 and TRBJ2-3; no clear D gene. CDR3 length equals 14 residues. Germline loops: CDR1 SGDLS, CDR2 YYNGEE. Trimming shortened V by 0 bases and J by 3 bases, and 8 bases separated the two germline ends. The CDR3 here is CASSVGSYTDTQYF. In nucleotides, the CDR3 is TGTGCCAGCAGCGTAGGGTCTTATACAGATACGCAGTATTTT.

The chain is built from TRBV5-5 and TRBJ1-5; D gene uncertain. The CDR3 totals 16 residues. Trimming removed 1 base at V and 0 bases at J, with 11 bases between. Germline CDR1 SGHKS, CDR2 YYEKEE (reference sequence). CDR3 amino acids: CASSLQSDYSNQPQHF. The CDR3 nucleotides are TGTGCCAGCAGCTTGCAGTCAGATTATAGCAATCAGCCCCAGCATTTT.

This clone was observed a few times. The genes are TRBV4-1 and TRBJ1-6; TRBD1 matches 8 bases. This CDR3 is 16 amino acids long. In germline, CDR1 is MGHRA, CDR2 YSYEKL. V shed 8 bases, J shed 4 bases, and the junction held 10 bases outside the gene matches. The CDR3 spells CASGETGTGYNSPLHF. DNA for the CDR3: TGCGCCAGCGGGGAAACCGGGACAGGATATAATTCACCCCTCCACTTT.

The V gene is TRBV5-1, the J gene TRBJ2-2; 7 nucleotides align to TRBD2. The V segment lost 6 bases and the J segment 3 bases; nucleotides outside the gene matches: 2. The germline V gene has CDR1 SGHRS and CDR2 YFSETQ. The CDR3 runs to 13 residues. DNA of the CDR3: TGCGCCAGCAAGGGAGGGCACACCGGGGAGCTGTTTTTT. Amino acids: CASKGGHTGELFF.

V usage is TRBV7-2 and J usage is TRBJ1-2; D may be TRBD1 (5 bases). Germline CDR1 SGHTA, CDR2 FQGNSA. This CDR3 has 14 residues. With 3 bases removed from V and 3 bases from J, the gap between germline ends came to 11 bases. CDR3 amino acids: CASSLGEFYYGYTF. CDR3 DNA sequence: TGTGCCAGCAGCTTGGGGGAATTTTACTATGGCTACACCTTC.

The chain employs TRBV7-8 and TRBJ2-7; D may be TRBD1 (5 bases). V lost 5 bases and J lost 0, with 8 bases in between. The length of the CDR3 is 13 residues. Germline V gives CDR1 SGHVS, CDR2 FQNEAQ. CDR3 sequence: CASSEDTSYEQYF. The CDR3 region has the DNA TGTGCCAGCAGCGAGGACACCTCCTACGAGCAGTACTTC.